The 5 T cell receptor beta chains listed next were all sequenced from one sample in a study of shared clonotypes between healthy human individuals. The table came from immunoSEQ multiplex PCR; TCRdb's copy has only in-frame clones and leaves some out. The sample carries a few million clones, over 85% recorded once. The sample was naive CD4+ T cells from PBMCs. Subset described: CD45RA+ positively selected. The receptors stem from a man between 18 and 29 years old in good health. Some clones in this sample may be carry-over from other donors' samples.

V usage is TRBV5-6 and J usage is TRBJ1-5, with D uncertain. The CDR3 is made up of 16 amino acids. Trimming cost V 3 bases and J 3 bases, with 16 bases left between them. The germline V gene has CDR1 SGHDT and CDR2 YYEEEE. For the CDR3, the DNA is TGTGCCAGCAGCTCAACATGGCGGCAGGACAATCAGCCCCAGCATTTT. Translating it yields CASSSTWRQDNQPQHF.

About this clone itself: Other DNA sequences in the same sample also yield this CDR3. The chain couples TRBV5-1 to TRBJ1-2, with TRBD1 matching over 9 bases. Germline trimming cut 0 bases from V and 8 bases from J; bases unmatched to any gene: 5. Germline V gene data show CDR1 as SGHRS and CDR2 as YFSETQ. The CDR3 has 14 residues. The CDR3 sequence: CASSLVTGGNGYTF. The CDR3 DNA is TGCGCCAGCAGCTTGGTGACAGGGGGAAACGGCTACACCTTC.

V gene TRBV29-1 combines with J gene TRBJ2-1; D is ambiguous. This CDR3 contains 13 residues. The germline gives CDR1 SQVTM, CDR2 ANQGSEA. The V gene lost 6 bases and the J gene lost 8 bases, with 17 bases spanning the gap. CDR3 sequence: CSVEPIYNDEQFF. The CDR3 bases are TGCAGCGTCGAACCAATATACAATGATGAGCAGTTCTTC.

The chain carries TRBV5-4 and TRBJ2-1; D unresolved. Trimming stripped 4 bases from V and 10 bases from J, with 21 bases between. The length of the CDR3 is 15 residues. Germline-derived CDR1 and CDR2 are SGHNT and YYREEE (reference sequence). CDR3 sequence reads: CASSPGPTPREEQFF. The DNA for the CDR3 is TGTGCCAGCAGCCCGGGCCCTACACCTCGAGAAGAGCAGTTCTTC.

CDR3 residues: CAISEGTQYF. CDR3 nucleotides: TGTGCCATCAGTGAGGGGACGCAGTATTTT. The chain combines TRBV10-3 with TRBJ2-3; D gene uncertain. The CDR3 extends over 10 amino acids. V was trimmed by 2 bases and J by 9 bases, leaving 3 bases between them. Germline V CDR1 and CDR2: ENHRY, SYGVKD.